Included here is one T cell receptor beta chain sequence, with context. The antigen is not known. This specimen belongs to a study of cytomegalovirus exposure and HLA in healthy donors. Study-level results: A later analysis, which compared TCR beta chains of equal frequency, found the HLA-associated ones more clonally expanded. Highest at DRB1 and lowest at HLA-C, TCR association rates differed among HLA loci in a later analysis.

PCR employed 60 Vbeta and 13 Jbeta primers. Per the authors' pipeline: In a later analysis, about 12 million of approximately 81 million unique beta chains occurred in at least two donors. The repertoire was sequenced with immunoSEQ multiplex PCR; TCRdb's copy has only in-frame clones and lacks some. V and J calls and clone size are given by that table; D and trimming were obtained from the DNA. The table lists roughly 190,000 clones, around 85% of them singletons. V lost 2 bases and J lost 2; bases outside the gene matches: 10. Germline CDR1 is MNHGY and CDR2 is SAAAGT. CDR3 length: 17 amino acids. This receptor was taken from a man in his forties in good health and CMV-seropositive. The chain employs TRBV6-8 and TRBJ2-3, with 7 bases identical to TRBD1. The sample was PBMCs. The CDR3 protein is CASSYPKNRGPTDTQYF. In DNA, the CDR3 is TGTGCCAGCAGTTACCCTAAAAACAGGGGACCCACAGATACGCAGTATTTT.